This is a list of T cell receptor beta chains from one sample in a study of spatial heterogeneity in lung cancer. MiXCR was run by TCRdb on the 5' RACE reads, yielding one entry per CDR3 protein. The sample contains around 110,000 distinct CDR3 sequences, 10% to 15% of which appear only once. The sample was PBMCs, taken at follow-up. The receptors were sampled from a male donor with early-stage non-small cell lung cancer. The CDR3 runs from the conserved cysteine through the conserved F or W. Each record gives: CDR3 length, V gene, D gene, J gene, clone size, CDR3 protein, CDR3 DNA. The D gene is left open where the match is weak. Size is omitted from some rows. Given values are once, few, many or a class for expanded clones.

>15|TRBV7-3|-|TRBJ2-5|-
CASSLMGTGRETQYF
TGTGCCAGCAGCTTAATGGGCACAGGGAGAGAGACCCAGTACTTC
>15|TRBV5-1|TRBD1|TRBJ2-3|few
CASSLGDRSTDTQYF
TGCGCCAGCAGCTTGGGGGACAGGTCCACAGATACGCAGTATTTT
>14|TRBV6-6|-|TRBJ1-2|-
CASTETGTIYGYTF
TGTGCCAGCACAGAGACAGGAACTATCTATGGCTACACCTTC
>13|TRBV3-1|-|TRBJ2-5|few
CASSQAASETQYF
TGTGCCAGCAGCCAAGCTGCGTCGGAGACCCAGTACTTC
>14|TRBV7-3|-|TRBJ2-2|-
CASSYRAHTGELFF
TGTGCCAGCAGCTATCGGGCCCACACCGGGGAGCTGTTTTTT
>15|TRBV18|-|TRBJ1-1|few
CASSSGPPYETEAFF
TGTGCCAGCTCATCGGGGCCACCGTATGAGACTGAAGCTTTCTTT
>15|TRBV10-3|TRBD1|TRBJ1-2|many
CAISEGDRASYGYTF
TGTGCCATCAGTGAGGGGGACAGGGCCAGCTATGGCTACACCTTC
>13|TRBV3-1|-|TRBJ1-1|few
CASSRIENTEAFF
TGTGCCAGCAGCCGTATAGAGAACACTGAAGCTTTCTTT
>14|TRBV28|-|TRBJ1-1|many
CASSFIQVAAEAFF
TGTGCCAGCAGTTTCATACAGGTAGCCGCTGAAGCTTTCTTT
>15|TRBV5-1|TRBD1|TRBJ2-3|few
CASRPQGAGTDTQYF
TGCGCCAGCAGACCACAGGGGGCTGGAACAGATACGCAGTATTTT
>13|TRBV5-1|TRBD1|TRBJ2-7|many
CASSLTRQGEQYF
TGCGCCAGCAGCTTGACCCGACAGGGAGAGCAGTACTTC
>15|TRBV12-3/TRBV12-4|-|TRBJ2-7|-
CASSFSRGKVYEQYF
TGTGCCAGCAGTTTTTCCCGGGGGAAAGTCTACGAGCAGTACTTC
>13|TRBV5-1|TRBD1|TRBJ1-6|many
CASSSGTGLSLHF
TGCGCCAGCAGCTCCGGGACAGGCCTTTCCCTCCACTTT
>15|TRBV20-1|-|TRBJ1-5|many
CSASSFAGVDQPQHF
TGCAGTGCTAGCTCTTTCGCGGGGGTCGATCAGCCCCAGCATTTT
>14|TRBV11-2|-|TRBJ1-1|many
CASSRTGQGTEAFF
TGTGCCAGCAGCCGAACAGGGCAGGGGACTGAAGCTTTCTTT
>14|TRBV7-3|-|TRBJ2-2|-
CASRATVNTGELFF
TGTGCCAGCAGGGCGACAGTGAACACCGGGGAGCTGTTTTTT
>16|TRBV20-1|-|TRBJ2-2|-
CSARPLGGLDTGELFF
TGCAGTGCTAGACCATTAGGAGGGTTGGACACCGGGGAGCTGTTTTTT
>15|TRBV24-1|TRBD2|TRBJ2-1|many
CATSDTGGPYNEQFF
TGTGCCACCAGTGATACGGGGGGGCCCTACAATGAGCAGTTCTTC
>15|TRBV7-9|TRBD1|TRBJ1-6|few
CASSTAGTANSPLHF
TGTGCCAGCAGCACCGCCGGGACAGCGAATTCACCCCTCCACTTT
>14|TRBV12-3/TRBV12-4|-|TRBJ2-3|few
CASSLALGADTQYF
TGTGCCAGCAGTTTAGCGCTTGGGGCAGATACGCAGTATTTT
>12|TRBV12-3/TRBV12-4|TRBD2|TRBJ2-1|many
CASSSLAGARFF
TGTGCCAGCAGTTCACTAGCGGGGGCTCGGTTCTTC
>15|TRBV7-2|-|TRBJ2-7|few
CASSLEIGGRGEQYF
TGTGCCAGCAGCTTAGAAATAGGGGGTCGGGGCGAGCAGTACTTC
>14|TRBV6-2/TRBV6-3|TRBD2|TRBJ2-4|many
CASSYAGLGNIQYF
TGTGCCAGCAGTTACGCGGGACTAGGCAACATTCAGTACTTC